This TCR beta chain is drawn from a study of radiation and T cells in renal cell carcinoma (dated by TCRdb to about 2020). As for the study more broadly: The samples were obtained from a clinical trial, where primary renal cell carcinomas were treated with 15 Gy stereotactic body radiation therapy and then removed by nephrectomy 4 weeks afterward. In total, around 53 samples, comprising 26 tumors and 27 peripheral blood samples, were subjected to TCR beta sequencing. In the 53 samples combined, 4 million to 5 million unique CDR3 nucleotide sequences were found, encoding 2 million to 3 million unique CDR3 amino acid sequences. Points the paper makes about the study in general: No pretreatment tumor biopsies were available, so the baseline intratumoral presence of clonotypes could not be determined. Effects of radiation dose or scheduling on the TCR repertoire could not be addressed with the single-armed trial design. Dynamics of the blood repertoire were not tracked past 4 weeks after treatment. In blood, the top tumor clonotypes increased between baseline and 2 weeks post-radiation and then shrank by 4 weeks, which suggests that tumor-resident clones expanded only transiently.

Of note for this clone: Its cognate antigen has yet to be identified. It has no much larger one-base neighbor in the sample; base qualities were not kept.

Trimming at the junction amounts to 2 bases on V and 9 bases on J, and the germline ends lie 14 bases apart. The CDR3 has 15 amino acids, counting the end cysteine and phenylalanine. The read is trimmed to its CDR3 DNA, 45 bases read in frame from base 1. The germline V gene encodes CDR1 MNHEY and CDR2 SVGAGI. Reading the label with the study, this specimen's time point is: blood 2 weeks post-SBRT. The treatment or condition label corresponds to: 15 Gy SBRT to primary tumor, nephrectomy 4 weeks later. To track tumor-enriched clonotypes, serial peripheral blood was sampled from radiation-treated patients at baseline and at 2 weeks and 4 weeks after SBRT. All patients had renal cell carcinoma with clear cell pathology. The QIAamp DNA Blood Mini Kit (Qiagen) was used to prepare genomic DNA for TCR sequencing. Only samples passing all quality control checks were included in the analyses. The immunoSEQ kit was used, according to the manufacturer's recommendations, to generate TCR beta libraries from genomic DNA. To prepare the libraries, a first multiplex PCR with proprietary primers was run, followed by a second PCR that added unique barcodes, and a bead cleanup was done after each round. Each sample batch included a kit-provided positive control reaction and a negative control reaction. The final libraries underwent checking on an Agilent 4200 TapeStation D1000 ScreenTape, volumetric pooling, and quantification by qPCR. Sequencing was performed on an Illumina NextSeq500 with a MidOutput 150-cycle cartridge, and 156 Read1 and 15 Index1 cycles were run with kit custom primers. The pooled library was loaded at about 1 pM with 20% PhiX control spiked in. As for the authors' bioinformatics: The vendor-processed data were analyzed in R, and a clonotype was defined as all T cells that share the same CDR3 nucleotide sequence. For clone abundance analyses, frequencies were normalized to the 10,000 most abundant clones in each sample. Public T cell clones, which averaged fewer than five per sample, were removed prior to analysis. An abundance difference of at least 32-fold between compartments was the criterion for calling clonotypes tumor-enriched or baseline blood-enriched. Clonotypes expanded or contracted between blood time points were identified with a beta-binomial differential abundance model. Tumor-blood repertoire similarity was measured with the Baroni-Urbani and Buser coefficient, and group comparisons used two-tailed Wilcoxon tests in R. As stored in TCRdb, this immuneACCESS dataset retains in-frame rearrangements with V and J assigned. A fraction of the clones does not appear; measured against another copy, unresolved V genes explain less than half of the discrepancy, and the remainder lacks a known reason. V and J calls plus clone size are reproduced from that table; the DNA served to infer D and trimming. Recorded for this sample are 100,000 to 150,000 clones; around 85% of them occurred a single time. The top ten clonotypes cover under 6.5% of the sample.

This TCR was recovered from a man between 45 and 60 years old with renal cell carcinoma. The chain is made from TRBV6-5 and TRBJ1-6, with the D segment identity uncertain. Sample: blood, taken from a patient whose treatment included radiotherapy and nephrectomy. The CDR3 corresponds to CASSYRELSLSPLHF. The DNA reads as follows: TGTGCCAGCAGTTACCGGGAGCTGTCCCTTTCACCCCTCCACTTT.